This TCR beta chain is from a study of graft-versus-host responses after intestinal transplantation. Plating combined about 200,000 CFSE-labeled responder cells with about 200,000 irradiated, violet-dye-labeled stimulator cells. Both CD3+CD4+ and CD3+CD8+ responders that were proliferating and CFSE-low underwent sorting after the reaction. Findings and limits, study-wide: Present in recipient marrow, GvH clones included some that appeared first in ileum or blood. Those patients showing graft-donor T cell macrochimerism displayed high graft-versus-host to host-versus-graft clonal ratios in allografts.

Sequencing was performed with immunoSEQ multiplex PCR; in TCRdb, only in-frame clones are kept and a portion is missing. The table lists around 21,000 clones, around 47% of them singletons, with approximately 1.4% in the top ten. This receptor was taken from a human patient who was an organ donor for intestinal transplantation. The material was alloreactive CD8+ T cells from a mixed lymphocyte reaction culture, obtained before transplantation. As to subset: CFSE-low proliferating T cells sorted from roughly six-day pre-transplant mixed lymphocyte reaction (GvH or HvG direction).

CDR3 amino acids: CASSSESPAYEQYF. CDR3 in DNA: TGTGCCAGCAGCTCCGAATCCCCCGCCTACGAGCAGTACTTC. The chain has TRBV7-9 and TRBJ2-7; D is unresolved. The CDR3 loop spans 14 amino acids. Germline V CDR1 and CDR2: SEHNR, FQNEAQ (reference sequence). V lost 4 bases, J lost 2 bases, and 12 bases lay in between.